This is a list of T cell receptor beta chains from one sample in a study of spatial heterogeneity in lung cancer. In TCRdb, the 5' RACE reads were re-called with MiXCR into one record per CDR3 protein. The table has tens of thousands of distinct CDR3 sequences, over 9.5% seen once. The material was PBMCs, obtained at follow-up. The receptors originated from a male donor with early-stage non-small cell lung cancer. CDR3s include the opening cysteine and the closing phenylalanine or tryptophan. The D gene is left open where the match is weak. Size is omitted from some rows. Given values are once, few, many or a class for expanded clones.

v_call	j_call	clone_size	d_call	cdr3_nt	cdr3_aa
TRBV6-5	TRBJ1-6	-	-	TGTGCCAGCAGTCACAGGGACCTCTCCTATAATTCACCCCTCCACTTT	CASSHRDLSYNSPLHF
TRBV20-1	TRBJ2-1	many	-	TGCAGTGCTAGTAAACCGACCAACTACAATGAGCAGTTCTTC	CSASKPTNYNEQFF
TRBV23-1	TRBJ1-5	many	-	TGCGCCAGCCGGGGACCTTCGGAACAGCCCCAGCATTTT	CASRGPSEQPQHF
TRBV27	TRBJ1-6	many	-	TGTGCCAGCAGGCACGGTTGGGAGGGCACCTATAATTCACCCCTCCACTTT	CASRHGWEGTYNSPLHF
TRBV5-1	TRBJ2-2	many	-	TGCGCCAGCAGCTTGCAGGACAGTTACACCGGGGAGCTGTTTTTT	CASSLQDSYTGELFF
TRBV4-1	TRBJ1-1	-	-	TGCGCCAGCAGCCAAGATCCGTACACTGAAGCTTTCTTT	CASSQDPYTEAFF
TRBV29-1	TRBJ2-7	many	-	TGCAGCGTTGCGGCAGGTTTAGTCGACGAGCAGTACTTC	CSVAAGLVDEQYF
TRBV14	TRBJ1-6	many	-	TGTGCCAGCAGCCCCAGTGTGGGGGGAGAATCACCCCTCCACTTT	CASSPSVGGESPLHF
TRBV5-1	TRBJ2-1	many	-	TGCGCCAGCAGCTTTCCCCGGGACATTCCTTCGAGCTCCTACAATGAGCAGTTCTTC	CASSFPRDIPSSSYNEQFF
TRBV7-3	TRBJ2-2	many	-	TGTGCCAGCAGCTTTCGCCAGGGCGGGACCGGGGAGCTGTTTTTT	CASSFRQGGTGELFF
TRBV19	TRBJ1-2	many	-	TGTGCCAGTAGTCGACGGCTCTATGGCTACACCTTC	CASSRRLYGYTF
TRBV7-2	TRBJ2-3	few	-	TGTGCCAGCAGCCGTAAAGGAGGGACTTCTAGCACAGATACGCAGTATTTT	CASSRKGGTSSTDTQYF
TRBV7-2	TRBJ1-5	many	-	TGTGCCAGCAGCTTAGTCTGGTTAGGGGAGCCCCAGCATTTT	CASSLVWLGEPQHF
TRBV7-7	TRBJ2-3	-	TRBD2	TGTGCCAGGGCTAGCGGGAGTCGGGCAGATACGCAGTATTTT	CARASGSRADTQYF
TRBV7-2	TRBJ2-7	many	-	TGTGCCAACCCACCGACTTGGTCCTACGAGCAGTACTTC	CANPPTWSYEQYF
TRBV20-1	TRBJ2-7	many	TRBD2	TGCAGTGCTAATAGGGGTACTGGACTAGCGATTCGCTCCTACGAGCAGTACTTC	CSANRGTGLAIRSYEQYF
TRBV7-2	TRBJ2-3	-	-	TGTGCCAGCAGCTTTAGTACAGGGACCACAGATACGCAGTATTTT	CASSFSTGTTDTQYF
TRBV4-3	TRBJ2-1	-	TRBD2	TGCGCCAGCAGCCAAGGGGCTAGCGGGAGGGGTGGTGAGCAGTTCTTC	CASSQGASGRGGEQFF
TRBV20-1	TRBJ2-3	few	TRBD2	TGCAGTGCCGGGGGACTAGCGGGGAACACAGATACGCAGTATTTT	CSAGGLAGNTDTQYF
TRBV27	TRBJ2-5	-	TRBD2	TGTGCCAGCAGTTTATTACAGGCTAGCGGGGGTGTACAGACCCAGTACTTC	CASSLLQASGGVQTQYF
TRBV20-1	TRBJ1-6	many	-	TGCAGTGCAGCTAGGGACGGTCAGCCGGATTCACCCCTCCACTTT	CSAARDGQPDSPLHF
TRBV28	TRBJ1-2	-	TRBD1	TGTGCCAGCAGTTTATTCGGACAGGGCTATGGCTACACCTTC	CASSLFGQGYGYTF
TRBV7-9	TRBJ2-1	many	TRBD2	TGTGCCAGCAGCTTGGGAGGGACCAGCTACAATGAGCAGTTCTTC	CASSLGGTSYNEQFF